Presented here are 17 T cell receptor beta chains from one specimen sequenced in a study of blood T cells in healthy people across ages. The use of a sample-barcoded 5' primer and a J-beta primer mix characterized a second PCR of roughly 6 to 11 cycles. One entry per CDR3 protein, called by TCRdb with MiXCR from the 5' RACE reads. The repertoire holds about 1.6 million distinct CDR3 sequences, with around 36% as singletons. Sequencing was carried out using blood. Receptors originate from a woman in her twenties or thirties in good health.

The chain is built from TRBV10-1 and TRBJ2-1; TRBD2 is a possible D gene (7 bases). The CDR3 spans 13 residues. Germline V gene lookup returns CDR1 WNHNN and CDR2 SYGVQD (reference sequence). Deletions cut 7 bases from V and 9 bases from J, with 16 bases between. CDR3 DNA sequence: TGCGCCAGCATCAGCCAAGGGGGGGTTGAGCAGTTCTTC. Translation: CASISQGGVEQFF.

This clonotype was detected a few times. The gene calls are TRBV10-3 and TRBJ2-5; 8 bases align to TRBD1. CDR3 length: 13 residues. The germline V gene has CDR1 ENHRY and CDR2 SYGVKD. The junction had 4 bases not matched to a gene; V was cut back by 6 bases and J by 4 bases. This chain's CDR3 is CAISEQGGETQYF. The CDR3 DNA is TGTGCCATCAGCGAACAGGGGGGAGAGACCCAGTACTTC.

DNA for the CDR3: TGTGCCAGCAGCCCCATCTCCCCTGGGGGGTACGGGCACTATGGCTACACCTTC. Translated: CASSPISPGGYGHYGYTF. The V call is TRBV9, the J call TRBJ1-2, with TRBD1 as a possible D gene (5 bases). CDR3 length: 18 residues. The germline gives CDR1 SGDLS, CDR2 YYNGEE. V lost 4 bases and J lost 3, with 25 bases in between.

J is TRBJ2-1 and V is TRBV14; 12 nucleotides agree with TRBD2. CDR3 length: 15 residues. V was pared by 7 bases and J by 5 bases, with 6 bases of the junction left unmatched. The germline V gene has CDR1 SGHDN and CDR2 FVKESK. The CDR3 bases are TGTGCCAGCAACCCTAGCGGGAGGGGAGACAATGAGCAGTTCTTC. The encoded protein is CASNPSGRGDNEQFF.

The genes are TRBV6-1 and TRBJ2-5; 8 nucleotides line up with TRBD2. Germline CDR1 reads MNHNS; CDR2 reads SASEGT. The junction had 10 bases not matched to a gene; V was cut back by 7 bases and J by 6 bases. This CDR3 spans 14 amino acids. The CDR3 bases are TGTGCCAGCACCCAATTTGAGCGGGGGAAGACCCAGTACTTC. Its protein is CASTQFERGKTQYF.

The sample holds a few counts of this clonotype. This chain uses TRBV27 with TRBJ2-3, with 16 positions matching TRBD2. The J segment lost 6 bases and the V segment lost 5 bases, leaving 8 bases of the junction unmatched. The CDR3 is 17 residues long. Germline V gene data show CDR1 as MNHEY and CDR2 as SMNVEV (reference sequence). DNA of the CDR3: TGTGCCAGCAGTCCCCTACCGGGACTAGCGGGGGGGGATACGCAGTATTTT. This gives the protein CASSPLPGLAGGDTQYF.

This clonotype was seen more than once but under ten times. This rearrangement joins TRBV6-1 to TRBJ2-7; D tentatively reads TRBD1 or TRBD2 (5 bases each). Germline values: CDR1 MNHNS, CDR2 SASEGT. V lost 0 bases and J 3 bases, leaving 9 bases between the germline ends. The CDR3 is 14 residues long. The CDR3 is CASSEAGTVYEQYF. The CDR3 nucleotides read TGTGCCAGCAGTGAAGCGGGGACGGTCTACGAGCAGTACTTC.

The J gene is TRBJ2-5, the V gene TRBV4-2, with TRBD2 as a possible D gene (6 bases). Germline CDR1 is LGHNA and CDR2 is YNFKEQ. There are 16 residues in the CDR3. Trimming left V 4 bases short and J 2 bases short, with 17 bases between. This CDR3 reads CASSLGPRLEQETQYF. The CDR3 DNA reads as TGTGCCAGCAGCCTCGGCCCAAGACTAGAGCAAGAGACCCAGTACTTC.

The chain recombines TRBV5-1 with TRBJ2-7, with TRBD1 matching over 8 bases. Germline V gene data show CDR1 as SGHRS and CDR2 as YFSETQ. V trimming: 0 bases; J trimming: 7 bases; junction bases outside the gene matches: 9. The CDR3 sequence is 15 residues long. The CDR3 DNA reads TGCGCCAGCAGCTTGGGACAGGGGAGCTACAATGAGCAGTACTTC. Translated, it gives CASSLGQGSYNEQYF.

This clonotype was seen a few times. This chain uses TRBV12-3 or TRBV12-4 with TRBJ2-7; D uncertain. CDR3 size: 14 residues. Trimming removed 2 bases from V and 0 bases from J, with 8 bases in between. The CDR3 protein is CASSLNGVSYEQYF. CDR3 coding DNA: TGTGCCAGCAGTTTAAATGGGGTCTCCTACGAGCAGTACTTC.

The rearrangement links TRBV10-3 to TRBJ1-5; 8 bases agree with TRBD1. Germline loops: CDR1 ENHRY, CDR2 SYGVKD. Losses at the gene ends were 3 bases for V and 0 bases for J; bases not matched to a gene: 4. The CDR3 is 16 amino acids. The CDR3 loop reads CAISDRGLGSNQPQHF. The CDR3 nucleotides read TGTGCCATCAGTGACAGGGGGCTAGGTAGCAATCAGCCCCAGCATTTT.

The sample holds a few counts of this clonotype. The V gene is TRBV4-1, the J gene TRBJ2-3; D may be TRBD1 (6 bases). This CDR3 is built from 14 residues. Trimming removed 3 bases from V and 5 bases from J, with 12 bases in between. Germline assignment: CDR1 MGHRA and CDR2 YSYEKL. The CDR3 is CASSHSGTLDTQYF. The CDR3 DNA follows: TGCGCCAGCAGCCACTCCGGGACACTAGATACGCAGTATTTT.

This chain connects TRBV20-1 to TRBJ2-1; 12 nucleotides align to TRBD2. CDR1 is DFQATT and CDR2 is SNEGSKA in the germline V gene (reference sequence). This CDR3 is built from 18 residues. V trimming: 6 bases; J trimming: 3 bases; junction bases outside the gene matches: 15. CDR3 DNA: TGCAGTGCCGGAGGGGGACTAGCGGGTGAGGGTTACTACAATGAGCAGTTCTTC. Translated: CSAGGGLAGEGYYNEQFF.

The rearrangement links TRBV12-3 or TRBV12-4 to TRBJ2-3; D remains unclear. Trimming removed 6 bases at V and 4 bases at J, with 14 bases between. The CDR3 spans 14 residues. As DNA, the CDR3 is TGTGCCAGCAGGCACCCAAGGCGCGCAGATACGCAGTATTTT. As protein: CASRHPRRADTQYF.

The rearrangement joins TRBV4-1 to TRBJ1-2, with D hard to call. With 3 bases removed from V and 5 bases from J, the gap between germline ends came to 16 bases. This CDR3 region has 15 residues. Germline loops: CDR1 MGHRA, CDR2 YSYEKL. CDR3 in amino acids: CASSHPDKGTYGYTF. CDR3 in DNA: TGCGCCAGCAGCCACCCTGACAAGGGCACTTATGGCTACACCTTC.

The chain uses TRBV20-1 and TRBJ2-1; 11 bases are a match to TRBD2. Trimming removed 5 bases from V and 6 bases from J; junction bases left unmatched: 9. This CDR3 region has 15 residues. Germline V CDR1 and CDR2: DFQATT, SNEGSKA (reference sequence). DNA for the CDR3: TGCAGTGCTGGGGACGCTAGCGGGGGGTCCAATGAGCAGTTCTTC. Translating gives CSAGDASGGSNEQFF.

The V gene is TRBV29-1, the J gene TRBJ1-2; D is unclear. V lost 3 bases to trimming and J lost 5 bases, with 16 bases between them. Germline CDR1 reads SQVTM; CDR2 reads ANQGSEA. The CDR3 has 14 amino acids. The CDR3 nucleotides are TGCAGCGTTGAGGGAAACAGCCCTTTTTATGGCTACACCTTC. It yields the protein CSVEGNSPFYGYTF.